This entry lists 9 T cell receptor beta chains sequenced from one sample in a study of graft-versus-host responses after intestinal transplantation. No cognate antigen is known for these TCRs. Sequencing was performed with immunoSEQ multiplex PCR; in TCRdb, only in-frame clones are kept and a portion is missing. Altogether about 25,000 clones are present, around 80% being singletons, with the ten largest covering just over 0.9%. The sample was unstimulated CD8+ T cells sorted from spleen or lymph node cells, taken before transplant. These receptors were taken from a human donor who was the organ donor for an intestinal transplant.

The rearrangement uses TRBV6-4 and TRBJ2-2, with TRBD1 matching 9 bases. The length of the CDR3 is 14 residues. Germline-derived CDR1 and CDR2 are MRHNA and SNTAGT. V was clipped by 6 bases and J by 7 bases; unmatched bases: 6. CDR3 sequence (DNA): TGTGCCAGCAGCCCCACAGGGGGCGGCGGGGAGCTGTTTTTT. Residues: CASSPTGGGGELFF.

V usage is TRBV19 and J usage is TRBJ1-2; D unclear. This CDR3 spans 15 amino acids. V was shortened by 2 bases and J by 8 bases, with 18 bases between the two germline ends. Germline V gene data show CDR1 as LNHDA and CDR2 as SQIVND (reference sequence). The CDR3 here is CASSINDGSSRGYTF. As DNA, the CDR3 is TGTGCCAGTAGTATAAATGACGGAAGCTCGCGGGGCTACACCTTC.

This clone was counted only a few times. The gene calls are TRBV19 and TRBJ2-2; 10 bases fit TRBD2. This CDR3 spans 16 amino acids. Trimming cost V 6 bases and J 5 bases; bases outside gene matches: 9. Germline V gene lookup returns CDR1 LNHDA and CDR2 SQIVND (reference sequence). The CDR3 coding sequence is TGTGCCAGTAGCCACACTAGCGGGGACCTAACCGGGGAGCTGTTTTTT. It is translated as CASSHTSGDLTGELFF.

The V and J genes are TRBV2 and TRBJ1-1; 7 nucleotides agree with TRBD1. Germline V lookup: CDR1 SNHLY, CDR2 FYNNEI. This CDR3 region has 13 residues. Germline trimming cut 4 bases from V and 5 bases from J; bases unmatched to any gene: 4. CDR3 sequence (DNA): TGTGCCAGCAGTGCGACAGGGTGGACTGAAGCTTTCTTT. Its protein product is CASSATGWTEAFF.

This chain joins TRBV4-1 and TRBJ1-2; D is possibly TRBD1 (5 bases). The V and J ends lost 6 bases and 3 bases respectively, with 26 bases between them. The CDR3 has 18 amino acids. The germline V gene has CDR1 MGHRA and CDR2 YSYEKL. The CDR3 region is CASRGFAERAGRDYGYTF. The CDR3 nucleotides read TGCGCCAGCAGGGGGTTTGCGGAAAGGGCAGGCAGGGACTATGGCTACACCTTC.

Here the CDR3 DNA reads TGCGCCAGCAGCCAGGAGCTCAGGGATTCGGGATATACGCAGTATTTT. This translates into CASSQELRDSGYTQYF. J is TRBJ2-3 and V is TRBV4-3, with D tentatively TRBD1 or TRBD2 (5 bases each). CDR3 length: 16 residues. Trimming removed 3 bases from V and 7 bases from J, with 20 bases in between. Germline values: CDR1 LGHNA, CDR2 YSLEER.

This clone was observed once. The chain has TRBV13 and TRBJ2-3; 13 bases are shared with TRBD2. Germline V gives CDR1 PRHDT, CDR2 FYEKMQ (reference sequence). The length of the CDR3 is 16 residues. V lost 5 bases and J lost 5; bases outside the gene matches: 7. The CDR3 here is CASSETSGGAEDTQYF. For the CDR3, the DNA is TGTGCCAGCAGCGAAACTAGCGGGGGGGCCGAAGATACGCAGTATTTT.

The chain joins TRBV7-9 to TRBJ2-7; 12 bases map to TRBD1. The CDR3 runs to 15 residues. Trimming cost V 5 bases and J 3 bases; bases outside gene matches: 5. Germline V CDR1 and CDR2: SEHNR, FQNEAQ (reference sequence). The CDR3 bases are TGTGCCAGCAGCCACGGGACAGGGGGCATCTACGAGCAGTACTTC. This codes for CASSHGTGGIYEQYF.

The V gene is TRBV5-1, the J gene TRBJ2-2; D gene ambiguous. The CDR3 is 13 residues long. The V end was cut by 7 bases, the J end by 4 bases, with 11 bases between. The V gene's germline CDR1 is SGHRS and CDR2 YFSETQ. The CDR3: CASCDLLTGELFF. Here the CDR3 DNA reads TGCGCCAGCTGCGACCTGCTCACCGGGGAGCTGTTTTTT.